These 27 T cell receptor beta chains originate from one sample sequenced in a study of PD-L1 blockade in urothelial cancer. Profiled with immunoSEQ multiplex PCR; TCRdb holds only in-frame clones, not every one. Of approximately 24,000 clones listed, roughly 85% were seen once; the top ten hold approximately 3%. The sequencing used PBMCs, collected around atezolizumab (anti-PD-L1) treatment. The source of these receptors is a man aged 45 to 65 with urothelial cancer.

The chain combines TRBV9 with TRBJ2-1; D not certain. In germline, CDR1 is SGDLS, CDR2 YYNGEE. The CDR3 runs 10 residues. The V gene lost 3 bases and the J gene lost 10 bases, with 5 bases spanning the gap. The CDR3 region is CASSGREQFF. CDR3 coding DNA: TGTGCCAGCAGCGGCCGGGAGCAGTTCTTC.

The CDR3 loop is CASSVDEMAGLKETQYF. CDR3 nucleotide sequence: TGTGCCAGCAGCGTAGATGAGATGGCAGGGTTGAAAGAGACCCAGTACTTC. The V and J genes are TRBV9 and TRBJ2-5; D may be TRBD1 (5 bases). Trimming stripped 0 bases from V and 3 bases from J, with 18 bases between. The germline V gene encodes CDR1 SGDLS and CDR2 YYNGEE. The CDR3 totals 17 residues.

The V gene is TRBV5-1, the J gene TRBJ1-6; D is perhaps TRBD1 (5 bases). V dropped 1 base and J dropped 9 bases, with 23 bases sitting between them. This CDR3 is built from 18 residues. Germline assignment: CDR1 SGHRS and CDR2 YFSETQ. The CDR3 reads CASSLFQLPGQGRSPLHF. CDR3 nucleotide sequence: TGCGCCAGCAGCTTGTTTCAACTACCTGGGCAGGGCCGTTCACCCCTCCACTTT.

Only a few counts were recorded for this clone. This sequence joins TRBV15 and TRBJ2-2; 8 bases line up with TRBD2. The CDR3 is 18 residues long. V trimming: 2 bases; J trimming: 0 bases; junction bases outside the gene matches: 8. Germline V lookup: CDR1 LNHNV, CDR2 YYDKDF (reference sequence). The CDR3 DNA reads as TGTGCCACCAGCAGAACATTGGCGGGAGGCTCGAACACCGGGGAGCTGTTTTTT. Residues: CATSRTLAGGSNTGELFF.

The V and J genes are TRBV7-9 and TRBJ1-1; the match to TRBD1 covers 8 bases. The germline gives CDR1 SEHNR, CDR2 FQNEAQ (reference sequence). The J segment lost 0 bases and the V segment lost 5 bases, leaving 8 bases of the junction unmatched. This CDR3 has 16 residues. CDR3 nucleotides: TGTGCCAGCAGCCCATCGGACAGGGCGGTGAACACTGAAGCTTTCTTT. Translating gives CASSPSDRAVNTEAFF.

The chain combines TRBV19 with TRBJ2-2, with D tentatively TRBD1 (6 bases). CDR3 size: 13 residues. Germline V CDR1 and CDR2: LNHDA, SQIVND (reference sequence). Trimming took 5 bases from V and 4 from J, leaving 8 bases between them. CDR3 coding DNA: TGTGCCAGTAGTCCCAGGGGCACCGGGGAGCTGTTTTTT. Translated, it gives CASSPRGTGELFF.

The CDR3 sequence is CATSRDIRGGGEKLFF. The CDR3 DNA is TGTGCCACCAGCAGAGATATTCGGGGGGGAGGTGAAAAACTGTTTTTT. The chain is built from TRBV15 and TRBJ1-4, with a possible D match to TRBD1 (5 bases). The germline V and J ends were trimmed by 0 bases and 7 bases, with 15 bases remaining between them. Germline CDR1 reads LNHNV; CDR2 reads YYDKDF (reference sequence). This CDR3 has 16 amino acids.

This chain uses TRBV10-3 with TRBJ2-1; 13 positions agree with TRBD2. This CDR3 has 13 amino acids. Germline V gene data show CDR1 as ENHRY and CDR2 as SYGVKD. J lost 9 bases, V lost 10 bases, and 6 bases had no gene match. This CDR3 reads CATGLAGAAEQFF. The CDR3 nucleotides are TGTGCCACCGGACTAGCGGGGGCGGCTGAGCAGTTCTTC.

The CDR3 region is CASLGQGSWNEQFF. The CDR3, as DNA: TGTGCCAGCCTGGGACAGGGCTCCTGGAATGAGCAGTTCTTC. The rearrangement uses TRBV27 and TRBJ2-1; 9 nucleotides align to TRBD1. Per germline, CDR1 MNHEY and CDR2 SMNVEV (reference sequence). The CDR3 has 14 residues. The ends lost 8 bases at V and 7 bases at J; junction bases unmatched: 9.

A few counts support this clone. The CDR3 loop is CASSSTSKGEQYF. The CDR3 DNA reads TGTGCCAGCAGTTCTACTAGCAAGGGCGAGCAGTACTTC. The chain uses TRBV27 and TRBJ2-7; D is perhaps TRBD2 (6 bases). The V and J ends lost 4 bases and 6 bases respectively, with 13 bases between them. Per germline, CDR1 MNHEY and CDR2 SMNVEV (reference sequence). This CDR3 has 13 residues.

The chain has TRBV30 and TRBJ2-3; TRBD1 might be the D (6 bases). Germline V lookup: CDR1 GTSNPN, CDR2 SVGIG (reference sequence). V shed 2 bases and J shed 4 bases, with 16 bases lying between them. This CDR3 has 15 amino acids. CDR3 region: CAWSPGLGGADTQYF. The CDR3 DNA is TGTGCCTGGAGTCCCGGTTTAGGGGGAGCAGATACGCAGTATTTT.

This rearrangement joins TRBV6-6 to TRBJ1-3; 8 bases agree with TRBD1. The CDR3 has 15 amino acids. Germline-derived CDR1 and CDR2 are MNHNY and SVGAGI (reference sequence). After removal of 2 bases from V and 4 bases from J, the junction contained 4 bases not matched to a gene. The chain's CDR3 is CASSYQGARGNTIYF. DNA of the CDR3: TGTGCCAGCAGTTACCAGGGGGCTAGGGGAAACACCATATATTTT.

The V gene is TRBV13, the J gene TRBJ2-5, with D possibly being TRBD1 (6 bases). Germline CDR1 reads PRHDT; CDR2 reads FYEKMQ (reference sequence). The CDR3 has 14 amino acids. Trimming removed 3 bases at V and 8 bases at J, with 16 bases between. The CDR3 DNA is TGTGCCAGCAGCTTCACAACACAGGGAAATACCCAGTACTTC. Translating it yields CASSFTTQGNTQYF.

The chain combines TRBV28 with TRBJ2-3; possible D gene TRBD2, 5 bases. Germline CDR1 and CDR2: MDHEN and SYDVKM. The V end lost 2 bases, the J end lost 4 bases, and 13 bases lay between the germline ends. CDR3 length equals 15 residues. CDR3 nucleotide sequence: TGTGCCAGCAGTTTAGCGGGCGTTGGTTCAGATACGCAGTATTTT. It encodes CASSLAGVGSDTQYF.

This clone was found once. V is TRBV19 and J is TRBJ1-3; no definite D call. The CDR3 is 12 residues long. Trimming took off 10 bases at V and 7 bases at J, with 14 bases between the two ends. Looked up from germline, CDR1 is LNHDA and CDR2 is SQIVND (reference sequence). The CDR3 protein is CATERGSNTIYF. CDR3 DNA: TGTGCCACCGAAAGAGGGAGTAACACCATATATTTT.

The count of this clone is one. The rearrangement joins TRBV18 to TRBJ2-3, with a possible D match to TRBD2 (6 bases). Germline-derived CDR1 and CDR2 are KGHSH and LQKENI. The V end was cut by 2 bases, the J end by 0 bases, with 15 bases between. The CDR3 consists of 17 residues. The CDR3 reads CASSPFLAALSTDTQYF. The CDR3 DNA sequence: TGTGCCAGCTCACCATTTTTAGCGGCTCTTAGCACAGATACGCAGTATTTT. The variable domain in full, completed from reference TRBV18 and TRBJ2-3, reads NAGVMQNPRHLVRRRGQEARLRCSPMKGHSHVYWYRQLPEEGLKFMVYLQKENIIDESGMPKERFSAEFPKEGPSILRIQQVVRGDSAAYFCASSPFLAALSTDTQYFGPGTRLTVL.

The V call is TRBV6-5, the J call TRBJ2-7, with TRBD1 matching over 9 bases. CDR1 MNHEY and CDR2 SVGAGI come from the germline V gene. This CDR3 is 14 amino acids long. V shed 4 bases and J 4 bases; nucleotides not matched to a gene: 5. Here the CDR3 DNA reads TGTGCCAGCAGTTTAGGACAGGGGCCGTACGAGCAGTACTTC. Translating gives CASSLGQGPYEQYF.

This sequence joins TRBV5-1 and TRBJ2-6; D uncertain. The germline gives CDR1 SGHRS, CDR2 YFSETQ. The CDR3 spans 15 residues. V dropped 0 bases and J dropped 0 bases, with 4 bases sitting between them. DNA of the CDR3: TGCGCCAGCAGCTTGGCCCGCTCTGGGGCCAACGTCCTGACTTTC. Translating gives CASSLARSGANVLTF.

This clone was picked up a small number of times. CDR3 residues: CASSLLTPGTYEQYF. CDR3 sequence (DNA): TGTGCCAGCAGCCTCTTGACACCTGGAACCTACGAGCAGTACTTC. The gene calls are TRBV5-4 and TRBJ2-7; D is uncertain. Germline CDR1 SGHNT, CDR2 YYREEE (reference sequence). V was clipped by 4 bases and J by 2 bases, with 16 bases between them. This CDR3 contains 15 residues.

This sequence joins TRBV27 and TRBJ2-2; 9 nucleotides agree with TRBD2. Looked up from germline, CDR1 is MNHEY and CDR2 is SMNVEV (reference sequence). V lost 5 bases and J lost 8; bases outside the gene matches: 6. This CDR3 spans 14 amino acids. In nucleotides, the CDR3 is TGTGCCAGCAGTATCGGGACTAGCAATGGGGAGCTGTTTTTT. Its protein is CASSIGTSNGELFF.

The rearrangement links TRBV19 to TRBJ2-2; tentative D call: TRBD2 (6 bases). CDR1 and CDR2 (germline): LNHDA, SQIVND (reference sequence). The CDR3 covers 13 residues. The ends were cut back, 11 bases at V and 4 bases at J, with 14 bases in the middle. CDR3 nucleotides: TGTGCCTCACGGGGGTCGGGCACCGGGGAGCTGTTTTTT. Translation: CASRGSGTGELFF.

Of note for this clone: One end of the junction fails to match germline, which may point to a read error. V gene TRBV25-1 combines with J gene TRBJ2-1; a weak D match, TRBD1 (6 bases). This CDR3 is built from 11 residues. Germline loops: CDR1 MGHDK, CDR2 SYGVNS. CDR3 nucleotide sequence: TGTGCCAGCAAGGACAACAGGGCGTATCTCTTC. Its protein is CASKDNRAYLF.

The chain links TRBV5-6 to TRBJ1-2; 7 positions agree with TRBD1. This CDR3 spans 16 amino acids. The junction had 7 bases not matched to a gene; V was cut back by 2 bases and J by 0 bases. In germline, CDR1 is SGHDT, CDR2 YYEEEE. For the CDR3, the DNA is TGTGCCAGCAGCTTCGAGACAGGGAGGCCTAACTATGGCTACACCTTC. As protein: CASSFETGRPNYGYTF.

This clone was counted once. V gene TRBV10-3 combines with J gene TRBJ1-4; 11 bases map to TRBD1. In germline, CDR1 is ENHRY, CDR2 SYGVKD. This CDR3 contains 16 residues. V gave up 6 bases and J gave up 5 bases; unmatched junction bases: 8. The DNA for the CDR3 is TGTGCCATCAGCCAGGACAGGGGGCAACAGAATGAAAAACTGTTTTTT. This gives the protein CAISQDRGQQNEKLFF.

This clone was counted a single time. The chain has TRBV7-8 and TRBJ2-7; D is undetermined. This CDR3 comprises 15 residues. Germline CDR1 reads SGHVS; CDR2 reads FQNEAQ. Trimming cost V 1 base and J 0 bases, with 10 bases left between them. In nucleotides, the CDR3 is TGTGCCAGCAGCTTAGTTGTAATTAACTCCTACGAGCAGTACTTC. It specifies CASSLVVINSYEQYF.

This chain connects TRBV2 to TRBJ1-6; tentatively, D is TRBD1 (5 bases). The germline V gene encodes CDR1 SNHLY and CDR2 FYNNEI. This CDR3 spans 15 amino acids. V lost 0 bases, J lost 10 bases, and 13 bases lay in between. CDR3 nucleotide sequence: TGTGCCAGCAGTGAAGCGCTTCCAGGGCGGTCACCCCTCCACTTT. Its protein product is CASSEALPGRSPLHF. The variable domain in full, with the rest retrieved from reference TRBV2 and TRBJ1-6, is EPEVTQTPSHQVTQMGQEVILRCVPISNHLYFYWYRQILGQKVEFLVSFYNNEISEKSEIFDDQFSVERPDGSNFTLKIRSTKLEDSAMYFCASSEALPGRSPLHFGNGTRLTVT.

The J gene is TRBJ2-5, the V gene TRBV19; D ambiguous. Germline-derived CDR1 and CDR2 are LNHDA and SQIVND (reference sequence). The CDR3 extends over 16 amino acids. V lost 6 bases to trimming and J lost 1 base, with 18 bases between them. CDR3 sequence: CASSHRLFRGQETQYF. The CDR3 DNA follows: TGTGCCAGTAGCCATAGACTCTTCCGCGGCCAAGAGACCCAGTACTTC.